The T cell receptor (beta chain) described here comes from a study of blood T cell repertoires in COVID-19 (TCRdb year 2020). About the full investigation: Samples covering the acute and convalescent phases of COVID-19 were provided by collaborators in the United States, Italy and Spain. Sample metadata almost always included a de-identified subject ID, COVID-19 status, age in years and sex. The material from the prospective study consisted of cDNA or gDNA derived from T cells, B-cell-depleted T cells, or PBMCs. Samples were obtained from the ongoing ImmuneRACE study (first 160 participants) and from about 1,300 subjects provided by 6 global collaborators. The repertoires were released in a freely available public database intended as a resource for research on the immune response to SARS-CoV-2. Subjects who had been exposed to COVID-19, were actively infected with it, or had recovered from it provided the deeply sampled blood TCRbeta repertoires that made up the dataset. HLA class I and class II types, where available, came from metadata supplied by the sample provider rather than from assay-based typing. Beyond this particular receptor, the publication reports: The amount of clinical and demographic metadata varied by source and participant and was provided uncurated.

TCRbeta CDR3 regions were amplified from genomic DNA using the immunoSEQ Assay, a bias-controlled multiplex PCR. The original pipeline was this. The number of nucleated cells in each sample was estimated from the amplification of reference gene primers within the assay. To quantify the absolute abundance of each unique TCRbeta CDR3 rearrangement, sequence reads were collapsed and filtered. For each sample, productive Simpson clonality was calculated as the square root of Simpson's diversity index across productive rearrangements. TCRdb took over this immuneACCESS table, retaining in-frame rearrangements with V and J assigned. Such tables are incomplete; in checked studies, under half of the missing clones stem from an unresolved V gene, and the remainder is unexplained. The DNA was the basis for D and trimming; V, J and clone size are from that table. The sample data list approximately 100,000 clones, and 75% to 90% of these were observed just once. Roughly 32% of the sample is in the top ten clones.

Points on this clone: This receptor's antigen is unknown. Nothing much larger sits one base from this clone, and base qualities are not available.

Collaborating institutions collected whole blood in K2EDTA tubes following their own protocols. For TCRbeta analysis, collaborators shipped samples as frozen whole blood, isolated PBMCs, or DNA extracted from either of those sample types. CDR1 and CDR2, per the germline V gene, are SGHVT and SQSDAQ. From the cysteine through the phenylalanine, the CDR3 covers 17 amino acids. Left in the record is the CDR3 DNA by itself, 51 bases read in frame from the first base. Here V drops 5 bases and J drops 3 bases, and the junction holds 13 bases not matched to any gene. The source is a woman of 80 years or more with acute or convalescent COVID-19. The sequencing input was peripheral blood. The V and J segments used are TRBV7-4 and TRBJ2-7, with 10 central nucleotides matching TRBD1. The CDR3 region: CASSPPGQGRGHYEQYF. In nucleotide form, the sequence is TGTGCCAGCAGCCCCCCGGGACAGGGGAGGGGGCACTACGAGCAGTACTTC.